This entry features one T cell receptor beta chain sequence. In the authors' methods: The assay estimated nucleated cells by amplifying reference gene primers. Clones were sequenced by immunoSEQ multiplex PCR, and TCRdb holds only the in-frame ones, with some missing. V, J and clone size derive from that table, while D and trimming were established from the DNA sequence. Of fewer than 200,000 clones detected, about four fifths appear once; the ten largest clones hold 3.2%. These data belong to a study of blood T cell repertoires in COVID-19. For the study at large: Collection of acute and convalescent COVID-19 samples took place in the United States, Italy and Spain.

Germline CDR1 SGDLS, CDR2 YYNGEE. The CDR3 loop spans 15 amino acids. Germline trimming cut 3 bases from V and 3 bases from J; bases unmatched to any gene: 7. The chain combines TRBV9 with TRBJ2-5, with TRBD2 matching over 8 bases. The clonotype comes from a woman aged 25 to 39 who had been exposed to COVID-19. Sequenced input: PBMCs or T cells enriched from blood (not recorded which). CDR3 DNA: TGTGCCAGCAGCGACCTGGCGGGGGGAGAAGAGACCCAGTACTTC. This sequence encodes CASSDLAGGEETQYF.